The entry below gives a single TCR beta chain sequence along with its context. Its specificity is not known. CDR3 length: 14 residues. CDR1 MGHDK and CDR2 SYGVNS come from the germline V gene. 5'RACE template switching with UMIs produced the TCR beta cDNA. TCRdb reprocessed the 5' RACE reads; each CDR3 protein has one entry and no DNA is given. This table holds hundreds of thousands of distinct CDR3 sequences. This entry is derived from a study of T cells expressing NK-cell markers. Study in general: Source material for TCR beta repertoires consisted of sorted CD3+CD56+NKG2C+, CD3+CD56+NKG2C- and CD3+CD56-NKG2C+ T cells.

Overall study findings and caveats: What remained unclear was the HCMV specificity of expanded NKG2C+ T cell clones. Among four donors, these clonotypes also ranked first in the CD3+CD56-NKG2C+ fraction.

Material: blood T cells: a sorted CD56 or NKG2C T cell subset, CD4+ or CD8+ T cells, or bulk PBMC T cells (not recorded which). This receptor was identified in a woman between 18 and 70 years old in good health. The chain combines TRBV25-1 with TRBJ2-7; TCRdb's D call of TRBD2 is untestable without DNA. This CDR3 reads CATRGGGASYEQYF.